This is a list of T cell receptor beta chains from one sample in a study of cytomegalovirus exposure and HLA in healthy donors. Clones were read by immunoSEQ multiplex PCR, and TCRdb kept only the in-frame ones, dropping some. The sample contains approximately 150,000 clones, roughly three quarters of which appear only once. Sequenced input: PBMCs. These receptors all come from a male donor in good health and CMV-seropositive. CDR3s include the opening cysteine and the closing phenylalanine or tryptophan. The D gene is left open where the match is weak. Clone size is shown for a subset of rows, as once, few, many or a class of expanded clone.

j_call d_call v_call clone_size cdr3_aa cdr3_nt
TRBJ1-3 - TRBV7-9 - CASRYRIGNTIYF TGTGCCAGCAGATACAGGATTGGAAACACCATATATTTT
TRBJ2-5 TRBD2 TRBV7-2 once CASSSYSGGAETQYF TGTGCCAGCAGCTCCTATAGCGGGGGGGCGGAGACCCAGTACTTC
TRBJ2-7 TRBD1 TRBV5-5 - CASSLGQGGYEQYF TGTGCCAGCAGCTTGGGACAGGGTGGGTACGAGCAGTACTTC
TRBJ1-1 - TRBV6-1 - CASSELGQNTEAFF TGTGCCAGCAGTGAATTGGGACAGAACACTGAAGCTTTCTTT
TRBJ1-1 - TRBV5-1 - CASRPHSGLDTEAFF TGCGCCAGCAGACCCCACTCAGGGTTGGACACTGAAGCTTTCTTT
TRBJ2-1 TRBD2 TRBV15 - CATSSGVTYNEQFF TGTGCCACCTCAAGCGGGGTTACCTACAATGAGCAGTTCTTC
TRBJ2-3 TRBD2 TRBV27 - CASRRQVLTSGGVEDTQYF TGTGCCAGCAGGAGACAGGTCCTTACTAGCGGGGGAGTAGAAGATACGCAGTATTTT
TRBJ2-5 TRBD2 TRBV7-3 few CASSLGGSGDKETQYF TGTGCCAGCAGCTTAGGTGGTAGCGGGGACAAAGAGACCCAGTACTTC
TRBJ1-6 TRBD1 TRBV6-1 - CASSEFRGTGRSPLHF TGTGCCAGCAGTGAATTCCGTGGGACAGGGCGTTCACCCCTCCACTTT
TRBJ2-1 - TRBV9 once CASSVEGNEQFF TGTGCCAGCAGTGTGGAGGGCAATGAGCAGTTCTTC
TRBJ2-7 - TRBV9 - CASSPGASSYEQYF TGTGCCAGCAGCCCTGGGGCATCCTCCTACGAGCAGTACTTC
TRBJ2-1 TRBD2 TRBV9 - CASSSSGGVYNEQFF TGTGCCAGCAGCTCCAGCGGGGGGGTCTACAATGAGCAGTTCTTC
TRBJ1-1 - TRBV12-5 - CASGSPTALDTEAFF TGTGCTAGTGGTTCCCCCACAGCTTTAGATACTGAAGCTTTCTTT
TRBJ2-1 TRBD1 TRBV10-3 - CAISDPGQGYNEQFF TGTGCCATCAGTGATCCAGGACAGGGATACAATGAGCAGTTCTTC
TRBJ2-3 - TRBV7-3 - CASSFGLATDTQYF TGTGCCAGCAGCTTCGGTCTAGCAACAGATACGCAGTATTTT
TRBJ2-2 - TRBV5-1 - CASSLGPNNPNTGELFF TGCGCCAGCAGCTTGGGGCCGAATAACCCGAACACCGGGGAGCTGTTTTTT
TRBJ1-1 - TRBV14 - CASSQETVNTEAFF TGTGCCAGCAGCCAAGAAACGGTGAACACTGAAGCTTTCTTT
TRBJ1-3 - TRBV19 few CASGRNTIYF TGTGCCAGTGGGCGTAACACCATATATTTT
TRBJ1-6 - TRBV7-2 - CASSSQGTGHSPLHF TGTGCCAGCAGCTCACAGGGTACAGGTCATTCACCCCTCCACTTT
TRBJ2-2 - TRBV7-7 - CASSLDWNTGELFF TGTGCTAGCAGCTTAGACTGGAACACCGGGGAGCTGTTTTTT
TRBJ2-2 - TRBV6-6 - CASSYLRSNTGELFF TGTGCCAGCAGTTACCTCAGGTCCAACACCGGGGAGCTGTTTTTT
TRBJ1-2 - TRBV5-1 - CASSSGPPSYNYGYTF TGCGCCAGCAGCTCAGGGCCCCCAAGTTATAACTATGGCTACACCTTC
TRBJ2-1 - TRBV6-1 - CASSEPPRISYNEQFF TGTGCCAGCAGTGAGCCCCCTAGAATCTCCTACAATGAGCAGTTCTTC
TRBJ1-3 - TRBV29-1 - CSVGDTGNTIYF TGCAGCGTTGGGGACACTGGAAACACCATATATTTT
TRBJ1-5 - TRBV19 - CASSRDTFNQPQHF TGTGCCAGTAGTAGGGACACTTTCAATCAGCCCCAGCATTTT
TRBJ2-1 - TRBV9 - CASSGGQLSYNEQFF TGTGCCAGCAGCGGTGGACAGTTAAGCTACAATGAGCAGTTCTTC